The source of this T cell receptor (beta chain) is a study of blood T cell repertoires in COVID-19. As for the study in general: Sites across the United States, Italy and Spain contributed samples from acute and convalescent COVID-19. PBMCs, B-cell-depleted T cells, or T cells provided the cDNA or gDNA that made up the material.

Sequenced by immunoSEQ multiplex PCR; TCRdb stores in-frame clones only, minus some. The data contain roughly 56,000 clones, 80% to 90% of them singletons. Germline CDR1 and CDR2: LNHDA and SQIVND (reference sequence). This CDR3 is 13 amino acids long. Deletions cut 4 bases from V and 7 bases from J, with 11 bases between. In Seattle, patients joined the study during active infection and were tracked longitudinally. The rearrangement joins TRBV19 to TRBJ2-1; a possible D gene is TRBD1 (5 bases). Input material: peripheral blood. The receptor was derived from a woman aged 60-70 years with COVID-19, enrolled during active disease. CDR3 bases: TGTGCCAGTAGTAGGGGCTTGGGGAATGAGCAGTTCTTC. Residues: CASSRGLGNEQFF.